Listed below are T cell receptor beta chains from one sample, sequenced in a study of beta chain features in type 1 diabetes. Profiled with immunoSEQ multiplex PCR; TCRdb holds only in-frame clones, not every one. The sample carries roughly 300,000 clones, roughly 8% recorded once. Sequencing was performed on central memory CD4+ T cells from blood. The receptor source for this set is a woman aged 18-29 years in good health. Both conserved end residues are part of each CDR3. Each record gives: J gene, clone size, D gene, V gene, CDR3 protein, CDR3 DNA. A D gene is named only where the DNA matches it firmly. Clone sizes are given selectively: once, few, many, or a class where the clone is expanded.

TRBJ2-2,NA,NA,TRBV28,CASTLHGTGELFF,TGTGCCAGCACCTTACATGGCACCGGGGAGCTGTTTTTT
TRBJ1-1,NA,TRBD1,TRBV5-1,CASSWRTGDGEAFF,TGCGCCAGCAGCTGGCGGACAGGGGACGGTGAAGCTTTCTTT
TRBJ2-3,few,TRBD1,TRBV15,CATSRDRSTGTDTQYF,TGTGCCACCAGCAGAGATCGTTCGACAGGGACAGATACGCAGTATTTT
TRBJ2-5,few,NA,TRBV11-1,CASSLARGETQYF,TGTGCCAGCAGCTTAGCTAGGGGAGAGACCCAGTACTTC
TRBJ2-5,many,TRBD1,TRBV5-6,CASSFRQGKETQYF,TGTGCCAGCAGCTTCCGACAGGGGAAAGAGACCCAGTACTTC
TRBJ2-7,few,NA,TRBV10-3,CAISESVGRHDEQYF,TGTGCCATCAGTGAAAGCGTGGGACGCCACGACGAGCAGTACTTC
TRBJ1-1,NA,NA,TRBV5-1,CASMENLNTEAFF,TGCGCCAGCATGGAGAACTTGAACACTGAAGCTTTCTTT
TRBJ2-1,NA,TRBD1,TRBV7-9,CASSLFTGGLNEQFF,TGTGCCAGCAGCTTATTCACAGGGGGTTTAAATGAGCAGTTCTTC
TRBJ2-3,many,NA,TRBV2,CASSVSGRTDTQYF,TGTGCCAGCAGTGTTAGTGGGCGCACAGATACGCAGTATTTT
TRBJ2-1,few,NA,TRBV15,CATGRAGANNEQFF,TGTGCCACTGGCCGGGCAGGGGCCAACAATGAGCAGTTCTTC
TRBJ1-2,few,NA,TRBV6-1,CASSEALPNYGYTF,TGTGCCAGCAGTGAAGCGCTCCCTAACTATGGCTACACCTTC
TRBJ1-2,NA,TRBD1,TRBV29-1,CSVESRGVDYGYTF,TGCAGCGTTGAATCCAGGGGGGTAGACTATGGCTACACCTTC
TRBJ2-5,NA,TRBD1,TRBV5-1,CASSLRGQGMETQYF,TGCGCCAGCAGCTTGAGGGGACAGGGGATGGAGACCCAGTACTTC
TRBJ1-1,few,NA,TRBV7-2,CASGAGGKTEAFF,TGTGCCAGCGGGGCTGGGGGCAAGACTGAAGCTTTCTTT
TRBJ1-5,few,TRBD1,TRBV18,CASSPSDRALNSNQPQHF,TGTGCCAGCTCACCATCTGACAGGGCCCTTAATAGCAATCAGCCCCAGCATTTT
TRBJ1-5,NA,NA,TRBV4-3,CASSQDMGQPQHF,TGCGCCAGCAGCCAAGATATGGGTCAGCCCCAGCATTTT
TRBJ2-7,few,NA,TRBV28,CAIGTYEQYF,TGTGCCATCGGGACCTACGAGCAGTACTTC
TRBJ2-5,NA,NA,TRBV7-2,CASTSLGGETQYF,TGTGCCAGCACCTCCCTGGGGGGAGAGACCCAGTACTTC
TRBJ1-1,NA,NA,TRBV29-1,CSVVSGAHMNTEAFF,TGCAGCGTTGTCTCGGGGGCCCACATGAACACTGAAGCTTTCTTT
TRBJ1-1,many,NA,TRBV4-2,CASSLGELNTEAFF,TGTGCCAGCAGCCTGGGGGAATTGAACACTGAAGCTTTCTTT
TRBJ1-1,NA,NA,TRBV2,CASTKDRTMNTEAFF,TGTGCCAGCACCAAGGACAGAACGATGAACACTGAAGCTTTCTTT
TRBJ2-4,many,TRBD2,TRBV28,CATALAGGKNIQYF,TGTGCCACTGCCCTGGCGGGAGGCAAAAACATTCAGTACTTC
TRBJ2-5,few,NA,TRBV5-1,CASSSSGLKETQYF,TGCGCCAGCAGCTCCTCGGGACTTAAAGAGACCCAGTACTTC
TRBJ1-5,NA,TRBD1,TRBV6-1,CASRSTGQQPQHF,TGTGCCAGCAGGTCGACAGGGCAACAGCCCCAGCATTTT
TRBJ2-7,NA,TRBD2,TRBV19,CASSSAGGLSTYEQYF,TGTGCCAGTAGCTCAGCGGGAGGGCTTTCGACCTACGAGCAGTACTTC
TRBJ2-7,NA,NA,TRBV6-6,CASSYQSPSSYEQYF,TGTGCCAGCAGTTATCAGAGTCCGAGCTCCTACGAGCAGTACTTC
TRBJ2-4,few,NA,TRBV2,CASRAEAGAKNIQYF,TGTGCCAGCAGGGCCGAAGCGGGTGCCAAAAACATTCAGTACTTC
TRBJ2-2,NA,TRBD1,TRBV27,CASSLYGQGVNTGELFF,TGTGCCAGCAGTTTATACGGACAGGGGGTAAACACCGGGGAGCTGTTTTTT
TRBJ2-3,few,NA,TRBV28,CASSLRGARGPAQYF,TGTGCCAGCAGTTTAAGGGGCGCCCGGGGACCGGCGCAGTATTTT
TRBJ1-2,NA,NA,TRBV7-2,CASRVDGNYGYTF,TGTGCCAGCAGGGTGGACGGTAACTATGGCTACACCTTC
TRBJ2-3,NA,TRBD2,TRBV19,CASSPVGGADTQYF,TGTGCCAGTAGTCCCGTGGGAGGGGCAGATACGCAGTATTTT
TRBJ1-1,NA,TRBD1,TRBV6-5,CATTTDRDTEAFF,TGTGCCACCACGACCGACAGGGACACTGAAGCTTTCTTT
TRBJ2-1,many,NA,TRBV12-5,CAVGGSYNEQFF,TGTGCTGTTGGGGGTTCCTACAATGAGCAGTTCTTC
TRBJ1-2,NA,NA,TRBV29-1,CSVEVYAGARAGYTF,TGCAGCGTTGAAGTATATGCAGGCGCCAGGGCGGGCTACACCTTC
TRBJ2-3,few,TRBD2,TRBV7-2,CASSSPYFGGRDSTDTQYF,TGTGCCAGCAGCTCCCCCTATTTTGGCGGGAGGGATAGCACAGATACGCAGTATTTT
TRBJ2-1,few,NA,TRBV9,CASSTSTYNEQFF,TGTGCCAGTTCCACGTCCACTTACAATGAGCAGTTCTTC
TRBJ2-6,NA,NA,TRBV21-1,CASSKGVSLSKSGANVLTF,TGTGCCAGCAGCAAAGGGGTCTCCCTTAGTAAGTCTGGGGCCAACGTCCTGACTTTC
TRBJ2-3,NA,NA,TRBV7-3,CASSPNIGGGTDTQYF,TGTGCCAGCAGCCCAAATATCGGGGGTGGCACAGATACGCAGTATTTT
TRBJ2-1,few,TRBD2,TRBV11-2,CASSLSLAGSGEQFF,TGTGCCAGCAGCTTAAGTCTAGCGGGATCAGGTGAGCAGTTCTTC
TRBJ2-3,NA,NA,TRBV4-2,CASSQDQSGGTSTDTQYF,TGTGCCAGCAGCCAAGATCAATCGGGCGGTACTAGCACAGATACGCAGTATTTT
TRBJ1-4,few,NA,TRBV18,CASSPRVTSNEKLFF,TGTGCCAGCTCACCCAGGGTTACGTCTAATGAAAAACTGTTTTTT
TRBJ2-2,few,NA,TRBV5-6,CASRSQNLGTGELFF,TGTGCCAGCAGATCACAGAACCTAGGCACCGGGGAGCTGTTTTTT
TRBJ2-3,few,TRBD2,TRBV10-3,CAISGEGRQTDTQYF,TGTGCCATCAGTGGGGAGGGGAGACAGACAGATACGCAGTATTTT
TRBJ2-1,few,NA,TRBV11-2,CASSLGVIAEKEFF,TGTGCCAGCAGCTTAGGGGTGATAGCGGAAAAGGAGTTCTTC
TRBJ1-1,NA,TRBD1,TRBV7-3,CASSSGQGETEAFF,TGTGCCAGCAGCTCAGGACAGGGAGAGACTGAAGCTTTCTTT
TRBJ1-1,few,NA,TRBV5-6,CASSLGRTNTEAFF,TGTGCCAGCAGCTTGGGCAGGACGAACACTGAAGCTTTCTTT
TRBJ1-1,NA,TRBD1,TRBV7-2,CASSPRQGPMNTEAFF,TGTGCCAGCAGCCCGCGACAGGGGCCGATGAACACTGAAGCTTTCTTT
TRBJ2-7,NA,TRBD1,TRBV29-1,CSVGPDRGYEQYF,TGCAGCGTTGGACCCGACAGGGGGTACGAGCAGTACTTC
TRBJ2-6,many,NA,TRBV13,CASSRVSGANVLTF,TGTGCCAGCAGCCGTGTCTCTGGGGCCAACGTCCTGACTTTC
TRBJ1-2,many,TRBD1,TRBV19,CASSPGQPYGYTF,TGTGCCAGTAGTCCGGGACAGCCCTATGGCTACACCTTC
TRBJ2-3,many,NA,TRBV28,CASSPTDTQYF,TGTGCCAGCAGCCCGACAGATACGCAGTATTTT
TRBJ2-5,few,NA,TRBV7-9,CASSLSSMALETQYF,TGTGCCAGCAGCTTATCTTCAATGGCCTTAGAGACCCAGTACTTC
TRBJ2-5,many,NA,TRBV11-2,CASSFSGYGETQYF,TGTGCCAGCAGCTTCAGCGGCTATGGGGAGACCCAGTACTTC